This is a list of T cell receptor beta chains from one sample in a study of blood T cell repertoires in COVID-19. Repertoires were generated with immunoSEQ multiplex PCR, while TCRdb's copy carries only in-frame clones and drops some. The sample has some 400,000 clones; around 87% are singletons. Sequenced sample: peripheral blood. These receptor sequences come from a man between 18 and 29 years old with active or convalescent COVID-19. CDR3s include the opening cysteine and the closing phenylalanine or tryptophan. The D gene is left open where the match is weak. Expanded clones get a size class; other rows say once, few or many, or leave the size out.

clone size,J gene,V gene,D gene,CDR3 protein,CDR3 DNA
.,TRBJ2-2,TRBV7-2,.,CASSFHPGGTGELFF,TGTGCCAGCAGCTTCCACCCCGGGGGCACCGGGGAGCTGTTTTTT
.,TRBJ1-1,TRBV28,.,CASTGKRGFF,TGTGCCAGCACGGGGAAAAGAGGTTTCTTT
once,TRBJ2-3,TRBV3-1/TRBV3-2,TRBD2,CASSLPGLGTDTQYF,TGTGCCAGCAGCCTACCTGGACTAGGCACAGATACGCAGTATTTT
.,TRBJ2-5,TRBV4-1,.,CASSPQYQQETQYF,TGCGCCAGCAGCCCACAGTACCAGCAAGAGACCCAGTACTTC
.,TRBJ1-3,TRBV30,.,CAWRGLSSGNTIYF,TGTGCCTGGAGGGGACTGAGCTCTGGAAACACCATATATTTT
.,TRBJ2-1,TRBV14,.,CASSQRVLALDRDEQFF,TGTGCCAGCTCCCAAAGGGTACTAGCACTCGATAGAGATGAGCAGTTCTTC
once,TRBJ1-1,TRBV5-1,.,CASSLAPIRQGLNTEAFF,TGCGCCAGCAGCTTGGCCCCGATCCGGCAGGGGTTGAACACTGAAGCTTTCTTT
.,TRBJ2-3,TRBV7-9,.,CASSLGGAGTDTQYF,TGTGCCAGCAGCTTAGGAGGAGCCGGCACAGATACGCAGTATTTT
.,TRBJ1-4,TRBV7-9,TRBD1,CASSLTTGGDEKLFF,TGTGCCAGCAGCTTAACGACAGGGGGCGATGAAAAACTGTTTTTT
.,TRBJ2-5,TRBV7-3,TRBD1,CASSSDRGETQYF,TGTGCCAGCAGCTCAGACAGGGGGGAGACCCAGTACTTC
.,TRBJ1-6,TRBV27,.,CASSLGVGSSPLHF,TGTGCCAGCAGCCTCGGAGTGGGGAGTTCACCCCTCCACTTT
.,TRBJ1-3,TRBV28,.,CASSFLGAGNTIYF,TGTGCCAGCAGTTTCTTGGGGGCAGGAAACACCATATATTTT
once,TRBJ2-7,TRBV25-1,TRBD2,CASSEYSGSSYEQYF,TGTGCCAGCAGTGAATATAGCGGGAGCTCCTACGAGCAGTACTTC
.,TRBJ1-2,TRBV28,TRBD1,CASRSTGTANYGYTF,TGTGCCAGCAGGTCAACTGGGACAGCTAACTATGGCTACACCTTC
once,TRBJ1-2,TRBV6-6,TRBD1,CASRPTQGYGYTF,TGTGCCAGCAGGCCTACACAGGGGTATGGCTACACCTTC
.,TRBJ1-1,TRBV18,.,CASSPRAELMNTEAFF,TGTGCCAGCTCACCACGAGCGGAGTTAATGAACACTGAAGCTTTCTTT
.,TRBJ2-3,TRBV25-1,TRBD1,CASNPTGGTDTQYF,TGTGCCAGCAATCCGACAGGGGGCACAGATACGCAGTATTTT
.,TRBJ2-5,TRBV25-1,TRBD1,CASSEYRAQGAWETQYF,TGTGCCAGCAGTGAATACCGGGCACAGGGGGCATGGGAGACCCAGTACTTC
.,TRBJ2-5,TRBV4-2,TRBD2,CASSQAASGEETQYF,TGTGCCAGCAGCCAAGCGGCTAGCGGGGAAGAGACCCAGTACTTC
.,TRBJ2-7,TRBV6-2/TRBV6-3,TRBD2,CASSYPRGLATSYEQYF,TGTGCCAGCAGTTACCCCCGCGGACTAGCGACATCCTACGAGCAGTACTTC
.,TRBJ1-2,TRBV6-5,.,CASSYSTAAGNYGYTF,TGTGCCAGCAGTTACTCGACAGCCGCGGGGAACTATGGCTACACCTTC
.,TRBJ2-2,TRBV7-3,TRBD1,CASSFQATGGNTGELFF,TGTGCCAGCAGCTTCCAGGCGACAGGGGGGAACACCGGGGAGCTGTTTTTT
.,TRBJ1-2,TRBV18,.,CASSPSPDTATNGYTF,TGTGCCAGCTCACCATCCCCGGACACCGCGACAAATGGCTACACCTTC
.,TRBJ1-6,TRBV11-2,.,CASTGSYSPLHF,TGTGCCAGCACCGGGTCCTATTCACCCCTCCACTTT
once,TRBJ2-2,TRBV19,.,CASSISRRGVRRLNTGELFF,TGTGCCAGTAGTATAAGTCGGAGGGGAGTACGGCGCCTGAACACCGGGGAGCTGTTTTTT
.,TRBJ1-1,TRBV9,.,CASSVVKLGDTEAFF,TGTGCCAGCAGCGTAGTTAAGTTGGGAGACACTGAAGCTTTCTTT
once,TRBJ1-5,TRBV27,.,CASSPSNQPQHF,TGTGCCAGCAGCCCTTCCAATCAGCCCCAGCATTTT
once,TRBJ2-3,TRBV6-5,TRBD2,CASSQPGGPDTQYF,TGTGCCAGCAGTCAGCCGGGAGGCCCAGATACGCAGTATTTT
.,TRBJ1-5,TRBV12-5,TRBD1,CASGPGQIYQPQHF,TGTGCTAGTGGTCCGGGACAGATTTATCAGCCCCAGCATTTT
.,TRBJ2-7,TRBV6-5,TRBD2,CASNRLAGGPEEQYF,TGTGCCAGCAATAGACTAGCGGGAGGGCCAGAAGAGCAGTACTTC
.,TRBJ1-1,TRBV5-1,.,CASSITGFTEAFF,TGCGCCAGCAGCATTACAGGGTTCACTGAAGCTTTCTTT
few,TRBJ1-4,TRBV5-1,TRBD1,CASSFGQGLTGTNEKLFF,TGCGCCAGCAGCTTCGGACAGGGCTTAACCGGAACTAATGAAAAACTGTTTTTT
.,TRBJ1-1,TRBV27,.,CASTLTATNTEAFF,TGTGCCAGCACTCTGACAGCGACGAACACTGAAGCTTTCTTT
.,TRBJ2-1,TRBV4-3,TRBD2,CASSGSSGGRNEQFF,TGCGCCAGCAGCGGATCTAGCGGGGGCCGCAATGAGCAGTTCTTC
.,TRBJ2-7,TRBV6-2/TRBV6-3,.,CASSPTGVKSYEQYF,TGTGCCAGCAGTCCCACAGGTGTAAAGTCCTACGAGCAGTACTTC
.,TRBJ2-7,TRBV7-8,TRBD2,CASSLDAGGYEQYF,TGTGCCAGCAGCTTAGACGCGGGGGGCTACGAGCAGTACTTC
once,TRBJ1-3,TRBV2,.,CASRVGTFSGNTIYF,TGTGCCAGCAGAGTTGGGACTTTCTCTGGAAACACCATATATTTT
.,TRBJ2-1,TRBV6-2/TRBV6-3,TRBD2,CASSQSGSNEQFF,TGTGCCAGCAGTCAAAGCGGGAGTAATGAGCAGTTCTTC
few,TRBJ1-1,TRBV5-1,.,CASSPQGYTEAFF,TGCGCCAGCAGCCCACAGGGATACACTGAAGCTTTCTTT
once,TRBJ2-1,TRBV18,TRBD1,CASSTDRPSYNEQFF,TGTGCCAGCTCAACGGACAGGCCCTCCTACAATGAGCAGTTCTTC
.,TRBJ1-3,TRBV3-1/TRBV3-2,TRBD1,CASSRDRGTGNTIYF,TGTGCCAGCAGCAGGGACAGGGGAACTGGAAACACCATATATTTT
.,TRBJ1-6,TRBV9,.,CASSAVKVNSPLHF,TGTGCCAGCAGCGCGGTAAAAGTGAATTCACCCCTCCACTTT
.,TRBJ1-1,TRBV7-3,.,CASSLTTGTEAFF,TGTGCCAGCAGCTTAACGACAGGAACTGAAGCTTTCTTT
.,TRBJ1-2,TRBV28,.,CASSLEGIYGYTF,TGTGCCAGCAGTTTAGAGGGAATATATGGCTACACCTTC
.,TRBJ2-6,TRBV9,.,CASSVPRAGANVLTF,TGTGCCAGCAGCGTTCCCAGGGCTGGGGCCAACGTGCTGACTTTC
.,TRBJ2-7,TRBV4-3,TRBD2,CASSQDSLAGGPYEQYF,TGCGCCAGCAGCCAAGATTCACTAGCGGGAGGGCCCTACGAGCAGTACTTC
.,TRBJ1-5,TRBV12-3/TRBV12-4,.,CASSRQGGQPQHF,TGTGCCAGCAGCCGACAAGGAGGGCAGCCCCAGCATTTT
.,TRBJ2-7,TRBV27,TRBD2,CASYTSAQAPYEQYF,TGTGCCAGCTATACTAGCGCCCAAGCCCCCTACGAGCAGTACTTC
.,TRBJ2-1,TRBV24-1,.,CATSDLNGRTYNEQFF,TGTGCCACCAGTGATTTAAACGGGAGAACCTACAATGAGCAGTTCTTC
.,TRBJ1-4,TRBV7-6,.,CASSSRTRGRDEKLFF,TGTGCCAGCAGCTCCCGAACGCGGGGGAGGGATGAAAAACTGTTTTTT
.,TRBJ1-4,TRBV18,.,CASSPLSNEKLFF,TGTGCCAGCTCACCCCTATCTAATGAAAAACTGTTTTTT
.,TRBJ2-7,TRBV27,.,CASSWATVATYEQYF,TGTGCCAGCAGTTGGGCGACAGTCGCAACCTACGAGCAGTACTTC
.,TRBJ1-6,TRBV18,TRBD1,CASSPWTGETSPLHF,TGTGCCAGCTCACCCTGGACAGGGGAAACTTCACCCCTCCACTTT
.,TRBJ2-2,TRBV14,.,CASRVQTGELFF,TGTGCCAGCAGGGTCCAGACCGGGGAGCTGTTTTTT
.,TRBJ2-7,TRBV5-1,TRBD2,CASSSTAGGSYEQYF,TGCGCCAGCAGCTCGACAGCCGGGGGGTCCTACGAGCAGTACTTC
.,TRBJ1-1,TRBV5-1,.,CASSLDRGTEAFF,TGCGCCAGCAGCTTGGATCGGGGAACTGAAGCTTTCTTT
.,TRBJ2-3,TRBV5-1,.,CASSSRGTSADTQYF,TGCGCCAGCAGCTCACGGGGTACTTCTGCAGATACGCAGTATTTT